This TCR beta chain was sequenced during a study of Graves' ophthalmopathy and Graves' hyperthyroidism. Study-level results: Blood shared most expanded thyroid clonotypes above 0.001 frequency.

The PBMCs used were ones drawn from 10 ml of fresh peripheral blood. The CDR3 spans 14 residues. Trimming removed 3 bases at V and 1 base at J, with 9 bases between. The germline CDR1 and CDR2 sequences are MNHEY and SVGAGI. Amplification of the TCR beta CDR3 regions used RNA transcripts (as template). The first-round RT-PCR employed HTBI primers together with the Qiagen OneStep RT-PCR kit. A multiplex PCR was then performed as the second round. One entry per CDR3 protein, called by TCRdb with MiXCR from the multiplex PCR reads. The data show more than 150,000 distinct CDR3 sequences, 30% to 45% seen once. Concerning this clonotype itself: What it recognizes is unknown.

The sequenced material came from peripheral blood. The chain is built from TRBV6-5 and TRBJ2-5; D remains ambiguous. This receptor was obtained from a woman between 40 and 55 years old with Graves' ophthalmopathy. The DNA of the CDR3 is TGTGCCAGCAGTTATTCGACGAGCCAAGAGACCCAGTACTTC. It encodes CASSYSTSQETQYF.